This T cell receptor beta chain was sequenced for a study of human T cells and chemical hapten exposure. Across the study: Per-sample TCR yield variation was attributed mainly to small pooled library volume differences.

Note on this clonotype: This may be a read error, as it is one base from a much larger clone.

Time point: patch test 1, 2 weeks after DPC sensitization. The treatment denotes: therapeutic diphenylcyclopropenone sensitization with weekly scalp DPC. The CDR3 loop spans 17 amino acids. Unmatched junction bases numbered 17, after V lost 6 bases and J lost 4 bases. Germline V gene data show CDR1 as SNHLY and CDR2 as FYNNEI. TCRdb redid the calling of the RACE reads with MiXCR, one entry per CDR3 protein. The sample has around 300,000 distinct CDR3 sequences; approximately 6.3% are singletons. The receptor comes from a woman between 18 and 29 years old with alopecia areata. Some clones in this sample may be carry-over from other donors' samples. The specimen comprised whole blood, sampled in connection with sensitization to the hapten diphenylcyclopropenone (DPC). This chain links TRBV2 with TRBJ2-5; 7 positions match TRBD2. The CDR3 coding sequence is TGTGCCAGCAGCCCCAACGGGAGCGGGGTGGCGCTAGAGACCCAGTACTTC. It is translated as CASSPNGSGVALETQYF.